The present T cell receptor (beta chain) was sequenced within a study of cytotoxic CD8 clonotypes in ibrutinib-treated CLL. Overall study context: Following a median 12 months of treatment, with a range of 6 to 36, response samples were taken.

The protocol was immunoSEQ multiplex PCR, while the TCRdb copy is restricted to in-frame clones and leaves out a portion. The sample carries around 70,000 clones, over 80% recorded once. The germline V and J ends were trimmed by 3 bases and 10 bases, with 10 bases remaining between them. Looked up from germline, CDR1 is MNHNS and CDR2 is SASEGT. The CDR3 length is 12 residues. The receptor was isolated from a human donor with chronic lymphocytic leukemia. This rearrangement joins TRBV6-1 to TRBJ1-3; D is possibly TRBD1 (6 bases). The sequences come from PBMCs, collected after 24 months of ibrutinib treatment. The CDR3: CASSDGGVTIYF. In DNA form, the CDR3 reads TGTGCCAGCAGTGACGGGGGCGTTACCATATATTTT.